A selection of T cell receptor beta chains follows, all from one sample in a study of T cell changes during pregnancy in multiple sclerosis. Sequencing used immunoSEQ multiplex PCR; TCRdb keeps in-frame clones, though not all of them. The table lists under 70,000 clones, 90% to 95% of them singletons. Material: peripheral blood, obtained in the third trimester of pregnancy. The receptors stem from a female donor in good health, enrolled as a control in a pregnancy study. CDR3s include the opening cysteine and the closing phenylalanine or tryptophan. The order of the fields is clone size, J gene, D gene, CDR3 length, V gene, CDR3 protein, CDR3 DNA. The D gene is left open where the match is weak. Rows may omit the clone size; those that give it use once, few, many or a size class.

clone size: -; J gene: TRBJ1-2; D gene: -; CDR3 length: 12; V gene: TRBV4-2; CDR3 protein: CASSPVAEEYTF; CDR3 DNA: TGTGCCAGCAGCCCTGTAGCAGAAGAGTACACCTTC
clone size: -; J gene: TRBJ1-1; D gene: -; CDR3 length: 14; V gene: TRBV25-1; CDR3 protein: CASSEYGRVTEAFF; CDR3 DNA: TGTGCCAGCAGTGAATACGGCAGGGTAACTGAAGCTTTCTTT
clone size: -; J gene: TRBJ2-7; D gene: TRBD2; CDR3 length: 16; V gene: TRBV15; CDR3 protein: CATSRDWLAGNFGQYF; CDR3 DNA: TGTGCCACCAGCAGAGATTGGCTAGCGGGAAACTTCGGGCAGTACTTC
clone size: -; J gene: TRBJ1-1; D gene: -; CDR3 length: 12; V gene: TRBV29-1; CDR3 protein: CSVGRQNTEAFF; CDR3 DNA: TGCAGCGTTGGGAGGCAGAACACTGAAGCTTTCTTT
clone size: -; J gene: TRBJ1-1; D gene: TRBD1; CDR3 length: 16; V gene: TRBV4-1; CDR3 protein: CASSQEQGARNTEAFF; CDR3 DNA: TGCGCCAGCAGCCAAGAACAGGGGGCCCGGAACACTGAAGCTTTCTTT
clone size: once; J gene: TRBJ2-2; D gene: -; CDR3 length: 14; V gene: TRBV19; CDR3 protein: CASSIAHNTGELFF; CDR3 DNA: TGTGCCAGTAGTATAGCCCATAACACCGGGGAGCTGTTTTTT
clone size: -; J gene: TRBJ2-7; D gene: TRBD1; CDR3 length: 17; V gene: TRBV15; CDR3 protein: CATSRHSPGQGFYEQYF; CDR3 DNA: TGTGCCACCAGCAGACATTCACCGGGACAGGGTTTCTACGAGCAGTACTTC
clone size: few; J gene: TRBJ1-1; D gene: -; CDR3 length: 18; V gene: TRBV7-9; CDR3 protein: CASSFQSITSRGSTEAFF; CDR3 DNA: TGTGCCAGCAGCTTTCAATCCATAACGTCCCGCGGTTCCACTGAAGCTTTCTTT
clone size: -; J gene: TRBJ2-1; D gene: -; CDR3 length: 13; V gene: TRBV19; CDR3 protein: CASSGESWNEQFF; CDR3 DNA: TGTGCCAGTAGTGGGGAGTCTTGGAATGAGCAGTTCTTC
clone size: -; J gene: TRBJ2-7; D gene: -; CDR3 length: 14; V gene: TRBV4-1; CDR3 protein: CASSRRRGNYEQYF; CDR3 DNA: TGCGCCAGCAGCCGGCGCAGAGGTAACTACGAGCAGTACTTC
clone size: -; J gene: TRBJ2-2; D gene: -; CDR3 length: 16; V gene: TRBV19; CDR3 protein: CASMSRAGQNTGELFF; CDR3 DNA: TGTGCCAGTATGAGTCGGGCGGGGCAGAACACCGGGGAGCTGTTTTTT
clone size: -; J gene: TRBJ2-5; D gene: TRBD2; CDR3 length: 16; V gene: TRBV7-2; CDR3 protein: CASSSGTSGGQETQYF; CDR3 DNA: TGTGCCAGCAGTTCCGGGACTAGCGGGGGCCAAGAGACCCAGTACTTC
clone size: -; J gene: TRBJ1-1; D gene: -; CDR3 length: 15; V gene: TRBV4-2; CDR3 protein: CASSQEARMNTEAFF; CDR3 DNA: TGTGCCAGCAGCCAAGAGGCACGCATGAACACTGAAGCTTTCTTT
clone size: -; J gene: TRBJ1-1; D gene: TRBD1; CDR3 length: 13; V gene: TRBV29-1; CDR3 protein: CSVSWTGLGEAFF; CDR3 DNA: TGCAGCGTGTCCTGGACAGGCTTGGGGGAAGCTTTCTTT
clone size: -; J gene: TRBJ2-7; D gene: -; CDR3 length: 16; V gene: TRBV5-1; CDR3 protein: CASSSGTSRFSYEQYF; CDR3 DNA: TGCGCCAGCAGCAGCGGGACAAGCAGATTCTCCTACGAGCAGTACTTC
clone size: -; J gene: TRBJ2-3; D gene: TRBD2; CDR3 length: 16; V gene: TRBV13; CDR3 protein: CASSGRAFGGTDTQYF; CDR3 DNA: TGTGCCAGCAGTGGGAGGGCCTTCGGGGGCACAGATACGCAGTATTTT
clone size: -; J gene: TRBJ1-6; D gene: TRBD1; CDR3 length: 16; V gene: TRBV7-9; CDR3 protein: CASSFAGTGGNSPLHF; CDR3 DNA: TGTGCCAGCAGCTTCGCCGGGACAGGGGGCAATTCACCCCTCCACTTT
clone size: once; J gene: TRBJ1-5; D gene: -; CDR3 length: 13; V gene: TRBV6-4; CDR3 protein: CASSESVNQPQHF; CDR3 DNA: TGTGCCAGCAGTGAATCGGTGAATCAGCCCCAGCATTTT
clone size: -; J gene: TRBJ1-2; D gene: TRBD1; CDR3 length: 15; V gene: TRBV6-6; CDR3 protein: CASSSDRAGGVGYTF; CDR3 DNA: TGTGCCAGCAGTTCCGACAGGGCCGGTGGGGTGGGCTACACCTTC
clone size: -; J gene: TRBJ2-1; D gene: -; CDR3 length: 14; V gene: TRBV7-7; CDR3 protein: CASSLALGDNEQFF; CDR3 DNA: TGTGCTAGCAGCTTAGCGTTGGGAGACAATGAGCAGTTCTTC
clone size: -; J gene: TRBJ1-2; D gene: -; CDR3 length: 12; V gene: TRBV30; CDR3 protein: CAWSGGGRGYTF; CDR3 DNA: TGTGCCTGGAGTGGAGGAGGTCGCGGCTACACCTTC
clone size: -; J gene: TRBJ2-3; D gene: -; CDR3 length: 11; V gene: TRBV5-6; CDR3 protein: CASSRGDTQYF; CDR3 DNA: TGTGCCAGCAGCCGAGGAGATACGCAGTATTTT
clone size: -; J gene: TRBJ2-3; D gene: TRBD2; CDR3 length: 16; V gene: TRBV5-1; CDR3 protein: CASSLGLAGNTDTQYF; CDR3 DNA: TGCGCCAGCAGCTTGGGACTAGCGGGAAACACAGATACGCAGTATTTT